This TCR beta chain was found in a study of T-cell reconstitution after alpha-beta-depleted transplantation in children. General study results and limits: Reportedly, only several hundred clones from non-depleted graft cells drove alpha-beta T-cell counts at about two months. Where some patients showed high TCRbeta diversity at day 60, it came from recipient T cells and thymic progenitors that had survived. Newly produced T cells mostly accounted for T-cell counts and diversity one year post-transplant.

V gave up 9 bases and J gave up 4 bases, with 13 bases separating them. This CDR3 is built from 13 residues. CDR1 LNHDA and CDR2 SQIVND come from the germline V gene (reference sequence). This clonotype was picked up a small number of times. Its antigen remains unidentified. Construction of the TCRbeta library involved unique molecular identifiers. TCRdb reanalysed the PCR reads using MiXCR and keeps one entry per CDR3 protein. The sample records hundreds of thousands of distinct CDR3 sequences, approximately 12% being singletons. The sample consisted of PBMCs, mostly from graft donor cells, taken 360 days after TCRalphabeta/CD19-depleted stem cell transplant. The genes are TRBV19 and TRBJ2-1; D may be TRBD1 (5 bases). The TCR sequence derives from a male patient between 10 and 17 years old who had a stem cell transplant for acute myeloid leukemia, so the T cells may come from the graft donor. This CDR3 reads CASQGRRYNEQFF. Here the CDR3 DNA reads TGTGCCAGCCAGGGAAGGCGGTACAATGAGCAGTTCTTC.